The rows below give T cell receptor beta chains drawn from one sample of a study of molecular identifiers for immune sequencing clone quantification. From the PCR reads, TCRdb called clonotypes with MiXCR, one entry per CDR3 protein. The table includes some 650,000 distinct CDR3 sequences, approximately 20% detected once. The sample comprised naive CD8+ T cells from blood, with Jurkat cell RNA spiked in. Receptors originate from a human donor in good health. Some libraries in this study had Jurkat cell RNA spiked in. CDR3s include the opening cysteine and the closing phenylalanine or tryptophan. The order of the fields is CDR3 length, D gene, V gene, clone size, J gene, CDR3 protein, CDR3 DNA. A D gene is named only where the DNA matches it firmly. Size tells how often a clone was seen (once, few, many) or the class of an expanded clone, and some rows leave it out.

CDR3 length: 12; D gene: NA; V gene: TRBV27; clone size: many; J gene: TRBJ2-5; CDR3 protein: CANIYGTETQYF; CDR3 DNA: TGTGCCAACATCTACGGGACGGAGACCCAGTACTTC
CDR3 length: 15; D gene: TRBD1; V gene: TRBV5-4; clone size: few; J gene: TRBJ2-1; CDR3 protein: CASSSQDRGHNEQFF; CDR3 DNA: TGTGCCAGCAGCTCACAGGACAGGGGGCATAATGAGCAGTTCTTC
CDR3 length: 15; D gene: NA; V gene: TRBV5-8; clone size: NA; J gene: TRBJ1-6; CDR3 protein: CASSNGGFRGSPLHF; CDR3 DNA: TGTGCCAGCAGCAATGGGGGGTTTCGAGGGTCACCCCTCCACTTT
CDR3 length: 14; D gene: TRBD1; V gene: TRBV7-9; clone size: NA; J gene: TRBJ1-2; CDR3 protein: CASSLADRGYVDTF; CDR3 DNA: TGTGCCAGCAGCTTAGCGGACAGGGGGTACGTCGACACCTTC
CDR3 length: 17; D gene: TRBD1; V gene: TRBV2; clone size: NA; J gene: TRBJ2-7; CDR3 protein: CASSDPLMTGSSYEQYF; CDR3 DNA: TGTGCCAGCAGCGACCCACTTATGACAGGGAGCTCCTACGAGCAGTACTTC
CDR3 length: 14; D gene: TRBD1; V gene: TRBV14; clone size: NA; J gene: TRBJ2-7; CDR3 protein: CASSHGTGGYERYF; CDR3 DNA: TGTGCCAGCAGCCACGGGACAGGGGGTTACGAGCGGTACTTC
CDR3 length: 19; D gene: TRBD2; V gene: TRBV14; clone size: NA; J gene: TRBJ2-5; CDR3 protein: CASSQRLGPGLAVLETQYF; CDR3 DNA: TGTGCCAGCAGCCAAAGACTAGGTCCGGGACTAGCGGTTCTCGAGACCCAGTACTTC
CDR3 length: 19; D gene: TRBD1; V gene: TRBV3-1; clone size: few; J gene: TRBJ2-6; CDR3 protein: CASSHNRGLLQAGANVLTF; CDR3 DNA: TGTGCCAGCAGCCACAACAGGGGGCTCCTCCAGGCCGGGGCCAACGTCCTGACTTTC
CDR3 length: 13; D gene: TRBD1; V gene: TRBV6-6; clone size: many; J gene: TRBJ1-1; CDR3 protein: CASSGQGATEAFF; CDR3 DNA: TGTGCCAGCAGCGGACAGGGGGCCACTGAAGCTTTCTTT
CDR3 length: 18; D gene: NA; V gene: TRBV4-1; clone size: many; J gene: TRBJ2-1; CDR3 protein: CASSRTAFEVARDNEQFF; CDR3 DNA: TGCGCCAGCAGCCGAACGGCTTTCGAGGTAGCACGAGACAATGAGCAGTTCTTC
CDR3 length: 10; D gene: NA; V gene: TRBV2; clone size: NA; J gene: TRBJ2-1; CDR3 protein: CASNVDEQFF; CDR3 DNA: TGTGCCAGCAACGTTGATGAGCAGTTCTTC
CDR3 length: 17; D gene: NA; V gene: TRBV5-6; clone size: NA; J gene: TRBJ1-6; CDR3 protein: CASSLSSTYSYNSPLHF; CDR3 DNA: TGTGCCAGCAGCTTGAGTTCCACTTACTCCTATAATTCACCCCTCCACTTT
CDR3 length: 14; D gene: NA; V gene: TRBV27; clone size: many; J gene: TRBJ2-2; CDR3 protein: CASRVSPNTGELFF; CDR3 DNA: TGTGCCAGCAGAGTTAGTCCAAACACCGGGGAGCTGTTTTTT
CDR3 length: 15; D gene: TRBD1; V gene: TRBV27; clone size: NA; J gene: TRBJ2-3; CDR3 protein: CASNPTGGLADTQYF; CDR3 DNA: TGTGCCAGCAACCCGACAGGGGGCTTAGCAGATACGCAGTATTTT
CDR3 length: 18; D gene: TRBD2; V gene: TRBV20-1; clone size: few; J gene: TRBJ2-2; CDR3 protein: CSARAGTSGGVYTGELFF; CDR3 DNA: TGCAGTGCTAGAGCCGGGACTAGCGGGGGGGTGTACACCGGGGAGCTGTTTTTT
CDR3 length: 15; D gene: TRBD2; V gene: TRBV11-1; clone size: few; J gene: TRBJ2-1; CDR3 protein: CASSSSGRMGLEQFF; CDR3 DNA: TGTGCCAGCAGCTCAAGCGGGAGGATGGGGCTTGAGCAGTTCTTC
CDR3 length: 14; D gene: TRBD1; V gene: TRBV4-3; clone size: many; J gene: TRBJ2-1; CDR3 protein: CASSKLTGYNEQFF; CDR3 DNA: TGCGCCAGCAGCAAACTGACAGGGTACAATGAGCAGTTCTTC
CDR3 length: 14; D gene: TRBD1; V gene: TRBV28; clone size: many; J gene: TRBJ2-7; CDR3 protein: CASSLRGLNVEQYF; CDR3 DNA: TGTGCCAGCAGTTTGAGGGGGCTGAACGTCGAGCAGTACTTC
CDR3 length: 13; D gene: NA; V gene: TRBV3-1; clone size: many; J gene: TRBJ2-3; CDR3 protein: CASSQVAGDTQYF; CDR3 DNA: TGTGCCAGCAGCCAAGTCGCAGGAGATACGCAGTATTTT
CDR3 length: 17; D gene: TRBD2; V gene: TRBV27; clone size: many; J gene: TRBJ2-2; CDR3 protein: CASSFSLAESNTGELFF; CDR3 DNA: TGTGCCAGCAGTTTTTCGCTAGCGGAGAGTAACACCGGGGAGCTGTTTTTT
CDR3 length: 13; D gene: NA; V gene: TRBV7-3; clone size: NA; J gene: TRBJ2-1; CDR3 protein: CASSAITGNEQFF; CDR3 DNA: TGTGCCAGCAGCGCCATAACTGGCAATGAGCAGTTCTTC
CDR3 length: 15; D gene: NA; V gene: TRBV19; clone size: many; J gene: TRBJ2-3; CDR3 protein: CASTLDASSTDTQYF; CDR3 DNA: TGTGCCAGTACACTAGACGCTTCTAGCACAGATACGCAGTATTTT
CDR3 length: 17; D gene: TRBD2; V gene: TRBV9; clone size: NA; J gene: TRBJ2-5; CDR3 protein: CASSTRGLAGVGEAQYF; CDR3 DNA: TGTGCCAGCAGTACCCGAGGACTAGCGGGAGTGGGGGAGGCCCAGTACTTC
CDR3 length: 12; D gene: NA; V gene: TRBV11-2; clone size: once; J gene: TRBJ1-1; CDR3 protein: CASSLGPLGAFF; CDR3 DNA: TGTGCCAGCAGCTTGGGACCCCTAGGAGCTTTCTTT
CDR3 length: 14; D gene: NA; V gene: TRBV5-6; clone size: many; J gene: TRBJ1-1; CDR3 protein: CASSLAYDGSEAFF; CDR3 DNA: TGTGCCAGCAGCTTGGCCTATGACGGCAGTGAAGCTTTCTTT
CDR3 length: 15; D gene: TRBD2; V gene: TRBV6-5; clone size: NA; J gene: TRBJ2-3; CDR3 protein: CASSYTGGVTDTQYF; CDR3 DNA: TGTGCCAGCAGTTATACGGGGGGGGTTACAGATACGCAGTATTTT
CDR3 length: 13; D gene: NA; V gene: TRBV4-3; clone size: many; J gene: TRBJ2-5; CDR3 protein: CASSQGTQETQYF; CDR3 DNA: TGCGCCAGCAGTCAGGGTACCCAAGAGACCCAGTACTTC
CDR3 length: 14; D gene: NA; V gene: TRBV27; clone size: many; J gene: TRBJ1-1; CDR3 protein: CASSTRTLNTEAFF; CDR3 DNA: TGTGCCAGCAGTACACGGACCCTGAACACTGAAGCTTTCTTT
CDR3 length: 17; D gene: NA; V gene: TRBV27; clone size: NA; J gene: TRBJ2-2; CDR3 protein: CASSFHFGGFYTGELFF; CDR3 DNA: TGTGCCAGCAGTTTTCATTTTGGGGGATTTTACACCGGGGAGCTGTTTTTT
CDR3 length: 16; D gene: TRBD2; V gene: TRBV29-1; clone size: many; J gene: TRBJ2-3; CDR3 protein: CSATVGRERFEDTQYF; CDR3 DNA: TGCAGCGCCACGGTCGGGCGGGAGCGGTTTGAAGATACGCAGTATTTT
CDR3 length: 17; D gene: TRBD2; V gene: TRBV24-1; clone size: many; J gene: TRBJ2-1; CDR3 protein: CATSDRIAGGYHDEQFF; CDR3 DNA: TGTGCCACCAGTGATCGAATAGCGGGGGGCTATCACGATGAGCAGTTCTTC
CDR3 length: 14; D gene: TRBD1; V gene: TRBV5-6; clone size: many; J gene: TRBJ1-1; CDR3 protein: CASSTRQGRAEAFF; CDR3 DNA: TGTGCCAGCAGCACCCGACAGGGCAGAGCTGAAGCTTTCTTT
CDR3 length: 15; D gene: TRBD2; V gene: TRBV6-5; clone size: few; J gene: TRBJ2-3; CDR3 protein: CASSRERGSTDTQYF; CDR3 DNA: TGTGCCAGCAGTCGAGAGCGGGGGTCGACAGATACGCAGTATTTT
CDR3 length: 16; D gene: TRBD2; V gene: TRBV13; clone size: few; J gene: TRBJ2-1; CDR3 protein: CASTLRGLAGINEQFF; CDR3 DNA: TGTGCCAGCACCTTACGCGGGCTAGCGGGGATCAATGAGCAGTTCTTC
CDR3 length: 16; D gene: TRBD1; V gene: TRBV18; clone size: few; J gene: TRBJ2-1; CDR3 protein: CASSPTGTVSYNEQFF; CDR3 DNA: TGTGCCAGCTCACCGACCGGGACAGTCTCCTACAATGAGCAGTTCTTC
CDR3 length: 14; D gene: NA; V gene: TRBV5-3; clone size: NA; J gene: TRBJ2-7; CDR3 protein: CASSSALGAYEQYF; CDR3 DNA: TGTGCCAGCAGCTCCGCCTTGGGGGCCTACGAGCAGTACTTC
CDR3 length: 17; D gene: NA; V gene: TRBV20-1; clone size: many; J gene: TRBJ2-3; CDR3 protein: CSARDLAGSSIRDTQYF; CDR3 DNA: TGCAGTGCTAGAGATCTTGCGGGGTCCTCCATCAGGGATACGCAGTATTTT
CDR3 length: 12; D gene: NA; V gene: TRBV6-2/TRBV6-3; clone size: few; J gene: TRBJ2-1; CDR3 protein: CAISGMWDEQFF; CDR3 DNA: TGTGCCATCTCAGGGATGTGGGATGAGCAGTTCTTC
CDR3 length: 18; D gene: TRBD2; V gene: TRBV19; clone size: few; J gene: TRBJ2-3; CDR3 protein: CASSNDRASGTFTDTQYF; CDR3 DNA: TGTGCCAGTAGTAATGATAGGGCTAGCGGAACTTTCACAGATACGCAGTATTTT
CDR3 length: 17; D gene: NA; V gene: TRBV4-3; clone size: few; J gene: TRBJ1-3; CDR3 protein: CASSQDRVSFSGNTIYF; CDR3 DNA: TGCGCCAGCAGCCAAGATAGAGTTTCCTTCTCTGGAAACACCATATATTTT
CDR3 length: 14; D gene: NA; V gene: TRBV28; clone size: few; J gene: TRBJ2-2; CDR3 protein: CASSLDRNTGELSF; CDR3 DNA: TGTGCCAGCAGTTTAGACAGAAACACCGGGGAGCTGTCTTTT
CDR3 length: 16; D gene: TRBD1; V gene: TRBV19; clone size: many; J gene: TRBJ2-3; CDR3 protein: CASSIGQGVSTDTQYF; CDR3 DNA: TGTGCCAGTAGTATCGGGCAGGGGGTAAGCACAGATACGCAGTATTTT
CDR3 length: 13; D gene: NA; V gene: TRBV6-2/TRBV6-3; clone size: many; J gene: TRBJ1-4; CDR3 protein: CASKRVRNEKLFF; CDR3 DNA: TGTGCCAGCAAGCGGGTTCGGAATGAAAAACTGTTTTTT
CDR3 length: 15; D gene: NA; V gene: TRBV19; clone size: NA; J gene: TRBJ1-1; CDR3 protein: CATTRDDAGGTEAFF; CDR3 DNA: TGTGCCACAACACGGGACGATGCAGGCGGCACTGAAGCTTTCTTT
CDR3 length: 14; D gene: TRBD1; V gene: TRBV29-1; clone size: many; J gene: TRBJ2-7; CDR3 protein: CSVGGTEILYEQYF; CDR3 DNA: TGCAGCGTTGGAGGGACAGAGATCCTCTACGAGCAGTACTTC
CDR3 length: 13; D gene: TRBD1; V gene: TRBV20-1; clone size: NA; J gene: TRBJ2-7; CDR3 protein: CSAEGQESYEQYF; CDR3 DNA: TGCAGTGCTGAAGGACAGGAAAGCTACGAGCAGTACTTC
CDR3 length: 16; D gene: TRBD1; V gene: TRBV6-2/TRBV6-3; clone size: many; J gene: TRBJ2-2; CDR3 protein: CASSYPEQGGLEELFF; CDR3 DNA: TGTGCCAGCAGTTATCCGGAACAGGGGGGCCTAGAGGAGCTGTTTTTT
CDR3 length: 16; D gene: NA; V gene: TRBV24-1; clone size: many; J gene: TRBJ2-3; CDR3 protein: CATSRSRGTSTDTQYF; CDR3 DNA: TGTGCCACCAGTCGTTCCAGGGGGACTAGCACAGATACGCAGTATTTT
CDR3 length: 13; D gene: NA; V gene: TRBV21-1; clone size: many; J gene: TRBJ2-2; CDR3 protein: CYRRTGSPGELFF; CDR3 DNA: TGTTACCGGAGGACAGGGTCCCCCGGGGAGCTGTTTTTT
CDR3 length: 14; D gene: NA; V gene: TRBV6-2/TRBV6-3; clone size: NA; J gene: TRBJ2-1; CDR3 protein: CASTTWGGASEQFF; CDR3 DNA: TGTGCCAGCACTACGTGGGGTGGGGCTAGTGAGCAGTTCTTC
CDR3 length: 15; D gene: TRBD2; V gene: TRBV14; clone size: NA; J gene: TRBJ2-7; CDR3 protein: CASSQVMGGLGEQYF; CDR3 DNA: TGTGCCAGCAGCCAAGTCATGGGGGGGTTGGGCGAGCAGTACTTC
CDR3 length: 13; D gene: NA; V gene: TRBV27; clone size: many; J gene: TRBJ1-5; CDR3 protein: CASMLGPNQPQHF; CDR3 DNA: TGTGCCAGCATGCTCGGGCCCAATCAGCCCCAGCATTTT
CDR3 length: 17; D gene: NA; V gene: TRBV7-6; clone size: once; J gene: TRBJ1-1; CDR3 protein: CASSLVLPVTDNTEAFF; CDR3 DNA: TGTGCCAGCAGCTTAGTGCTCCCCGTGACGGATAACACTGAAGCTTTCTTT
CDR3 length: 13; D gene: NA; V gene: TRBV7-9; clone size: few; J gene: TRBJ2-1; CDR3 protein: CASSSDPDDEQFF; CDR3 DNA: TGTGCCAGCAGCTCGGACCCCGACGACGAGCAGTTCTTC
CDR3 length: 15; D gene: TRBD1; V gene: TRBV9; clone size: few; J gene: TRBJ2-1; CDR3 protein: CASSEQGLTYNEQFF; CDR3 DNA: TGTGCCAGCAGCGAACAGGGGTTGACCTACAATGAGCAGTTCTTC
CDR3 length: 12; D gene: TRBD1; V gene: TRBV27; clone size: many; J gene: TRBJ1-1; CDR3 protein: CASRGGVTEAFF; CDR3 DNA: TGTGCCAGCAGAGGGGGCGTCACTGAAGCTTTCTTT
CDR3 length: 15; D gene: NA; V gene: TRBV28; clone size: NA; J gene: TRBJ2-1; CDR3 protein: CASHLAGGAYNEQFF; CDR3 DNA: TGTGCCAGCCACCTGGCAGGGGGGGCCTACAATGAGCAGTTCTTC
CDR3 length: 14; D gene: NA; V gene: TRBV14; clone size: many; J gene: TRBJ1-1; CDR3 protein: CASSLAGVNTEAFF; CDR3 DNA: TGTGCCAGCAGCCTTGCAGGGGTTAACACTGAAGCTTTCTTT
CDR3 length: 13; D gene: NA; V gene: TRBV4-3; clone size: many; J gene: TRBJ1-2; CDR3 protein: CASSQDSMNGYTF; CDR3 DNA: TGCGCCAGCAGCCAAGATTCAATGAATGGCTACACCTTC
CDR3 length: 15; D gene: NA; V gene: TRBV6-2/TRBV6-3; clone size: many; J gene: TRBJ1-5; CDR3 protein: CASSSRDGLSQPQHF; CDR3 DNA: TGTGCCAGCAGCAGCCGGGACGGACTCTCTCAGCCCCAGCATTTT